The text below deals with one TCR beta chain. Its antigen is not identified. The PCR contained 60 Vbeta and 13 Jbeta primers. Produced via immunoSEQ multiplex PCR; TCRdb's table is partial and in-frame only. Of about 140,000 clones listed, about three quarters are singletons. This record comes from a study of cytomegalovirus exposure and HLA in healthy donors. Looking at the study overall: Around 200 million T cells yielded around 100 million unique TCR beta sequences, as an earlier analysis found. The Caucasian-associated ancestry cluster held 65% to 85% of approximately 400 genotyped donors. Study findings and constraints: The sole available immune exposure information was CMV serostatus. Most of the TCR beta V segments (in an earlier analysis) were productive either about 90% or about 30% of the time.

This CDR3 spans 14 amino acids. V is TRBV1 and J is TRBJ2-3; whether TRBD1, the table's D call, matches the DNA was not checked. TRBV1 corresponds to a pseudogene. Specimen: PBMCs. The origin of this receptor is a man between 35 and 55 years old in good health and CMV-seronegative. The CDR3 region is CTSSPDRATDTQYF. DNA of the CDR3: TGCACCAGCAGCCCCGACAGGGCGACAGATACGCAGTATTTT.